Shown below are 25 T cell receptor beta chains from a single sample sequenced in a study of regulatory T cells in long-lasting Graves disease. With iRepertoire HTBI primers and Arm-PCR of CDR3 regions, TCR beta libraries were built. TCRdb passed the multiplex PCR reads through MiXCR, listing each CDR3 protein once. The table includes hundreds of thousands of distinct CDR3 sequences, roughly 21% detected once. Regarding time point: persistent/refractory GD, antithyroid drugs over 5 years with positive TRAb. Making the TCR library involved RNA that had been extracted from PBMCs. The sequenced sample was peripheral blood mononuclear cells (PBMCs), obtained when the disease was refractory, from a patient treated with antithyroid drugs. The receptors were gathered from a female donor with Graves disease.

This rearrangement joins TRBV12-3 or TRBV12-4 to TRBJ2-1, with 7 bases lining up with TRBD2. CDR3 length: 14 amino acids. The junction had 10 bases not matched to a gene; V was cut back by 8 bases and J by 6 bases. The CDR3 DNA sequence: TGTGCCAGCGCGCCCAGCGGGATGCGCAATGAGCAGTTCTTC. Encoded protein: CASAPSGMRNEQFF.

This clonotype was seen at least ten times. The CDR3 reads CASRTWNTEAFF. For the CDR3, the DNA is TGTGCCAGCAGAACGTGGAACACTGAAGCTTTCTTT. The rearrangement uses TRBV28 and TRBJ1-1; D unclear. With 6 bases removed from V and 1 base from J, the gap between germline ends came to 6 bases. The CDR3 runs to 12 residues. Germline V gene data show CDR1 as MDHEN and CDR2 as SYDVKM.

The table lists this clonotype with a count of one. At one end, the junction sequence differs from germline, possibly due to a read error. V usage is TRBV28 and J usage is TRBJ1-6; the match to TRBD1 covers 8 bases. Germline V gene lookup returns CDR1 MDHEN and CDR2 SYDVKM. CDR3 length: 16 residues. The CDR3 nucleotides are TGTACCAGCAGCATTTCGACAGGGGTTCTCCATTCACCCCTCCACTTT. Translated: CTSSISTGVLHSPLHF. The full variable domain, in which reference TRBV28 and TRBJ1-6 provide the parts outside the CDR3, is DVKVTQSSRYLVKRTGEKVFLECVQDMDHENMFWYRQDPGLGLRLIYFSYDVKMKEKGDIPEGYSVSREKKERFSLILESASTNQTSMYLCTSSISTGVLHSPLHFGNGTRLTVT.

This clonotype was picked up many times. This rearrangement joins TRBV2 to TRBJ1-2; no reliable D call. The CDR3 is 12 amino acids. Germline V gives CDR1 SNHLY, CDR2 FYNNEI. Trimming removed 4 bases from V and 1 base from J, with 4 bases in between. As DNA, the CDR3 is TGTGCCAGCAGTGTGAATAACTATGGCTACACCTTC. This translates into CASSVNNYGYTF.

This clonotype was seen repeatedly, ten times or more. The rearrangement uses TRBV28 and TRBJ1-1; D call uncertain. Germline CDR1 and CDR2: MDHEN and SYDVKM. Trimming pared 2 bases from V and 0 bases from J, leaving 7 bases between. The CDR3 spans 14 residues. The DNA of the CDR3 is TGTGCCAGCAGTTTAGCTGAACTGAACACTGAAGCTTTCTTT. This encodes CASSLAELNTEAFF.

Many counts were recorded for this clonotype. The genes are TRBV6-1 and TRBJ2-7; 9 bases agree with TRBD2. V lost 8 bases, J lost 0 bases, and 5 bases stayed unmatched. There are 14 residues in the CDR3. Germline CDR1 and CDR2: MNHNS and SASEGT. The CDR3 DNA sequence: TGTGCCAGCGATGGACTAGCGAGCTCCTACGAGCAGTACTTC. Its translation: CASDGLASSYEQYF.

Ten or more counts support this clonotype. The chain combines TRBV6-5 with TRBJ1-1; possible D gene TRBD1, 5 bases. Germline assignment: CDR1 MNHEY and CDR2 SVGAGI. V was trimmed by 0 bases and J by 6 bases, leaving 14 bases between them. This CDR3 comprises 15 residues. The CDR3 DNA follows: TGTGCCAGCAGTTACTCGCGGGGCTTGGGCGCTGAAGCTTTCTTT. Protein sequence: CASSYSRGLGAEAFF.

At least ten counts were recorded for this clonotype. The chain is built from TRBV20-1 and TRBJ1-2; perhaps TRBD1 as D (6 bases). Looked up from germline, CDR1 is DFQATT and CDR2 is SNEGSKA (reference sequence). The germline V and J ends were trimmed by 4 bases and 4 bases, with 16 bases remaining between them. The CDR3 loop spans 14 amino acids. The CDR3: CSATRGMGLYGYTF. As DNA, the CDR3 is TGCAGTGCTACCAGGGGAATGGGGCTCTATGGCTACACCTTC.

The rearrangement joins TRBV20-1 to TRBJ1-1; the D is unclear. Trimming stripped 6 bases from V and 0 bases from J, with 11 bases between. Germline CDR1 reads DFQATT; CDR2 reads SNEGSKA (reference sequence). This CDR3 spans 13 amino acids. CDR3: CSASKQMNTEAFF. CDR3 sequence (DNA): TGCAGTGCCTCAAAACAGATGAACACTGAAGCTTTCTTT.

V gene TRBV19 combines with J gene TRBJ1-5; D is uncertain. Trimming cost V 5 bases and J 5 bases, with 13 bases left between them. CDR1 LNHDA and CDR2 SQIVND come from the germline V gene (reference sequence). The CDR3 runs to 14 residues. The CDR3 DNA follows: TGTGCCAGTAGTTGGAGGGATTGGGATCAGCCCCAGCATTTT. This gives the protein CASSWRDWDQPQHF.

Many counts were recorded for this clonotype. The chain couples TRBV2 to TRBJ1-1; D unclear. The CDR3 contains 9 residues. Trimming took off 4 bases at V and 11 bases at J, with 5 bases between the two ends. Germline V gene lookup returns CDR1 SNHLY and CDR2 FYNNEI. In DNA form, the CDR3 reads TGTGCCAGCAGTGCGAGGGCTTTCTTT. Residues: CASSARAFF.

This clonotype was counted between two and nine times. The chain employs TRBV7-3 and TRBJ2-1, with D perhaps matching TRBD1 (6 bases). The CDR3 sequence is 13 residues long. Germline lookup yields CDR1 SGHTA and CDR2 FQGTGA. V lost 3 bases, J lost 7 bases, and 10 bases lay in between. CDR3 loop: CASSLDSQNEQFF. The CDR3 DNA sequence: TGTGCCAGCAGCTTGGACAGTCAGAATGAGCAGTTCTTC. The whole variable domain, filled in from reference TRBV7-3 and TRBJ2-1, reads GAGVSQTPSNKVTEKGKYVELRCDPISGHTALYWYRQSLGQGPEFLIYFQGTGAADDSGLPNDRFFAVRPEGSVSTLKIQRTERGDSAVYLCASSLDSQNEQFFGPGTRLTVL.

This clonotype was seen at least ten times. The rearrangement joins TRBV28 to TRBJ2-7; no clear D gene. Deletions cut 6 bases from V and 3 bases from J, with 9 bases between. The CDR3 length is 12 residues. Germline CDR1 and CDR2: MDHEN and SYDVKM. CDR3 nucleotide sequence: TGTGCCAGCAGCCGACTCGGCTACGAGCAGTACTTC. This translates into CASSRLGYEQYF.

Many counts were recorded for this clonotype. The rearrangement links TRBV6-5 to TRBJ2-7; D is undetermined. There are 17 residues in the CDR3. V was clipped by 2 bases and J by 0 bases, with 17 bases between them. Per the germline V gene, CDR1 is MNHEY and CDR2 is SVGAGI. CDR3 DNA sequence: TGTGCCAGCAGTTACGGTTTGGGCGGCACGAGCTCCTACGAGCAGTACTTC. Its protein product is CASSYGLGGTSSYEQYF.

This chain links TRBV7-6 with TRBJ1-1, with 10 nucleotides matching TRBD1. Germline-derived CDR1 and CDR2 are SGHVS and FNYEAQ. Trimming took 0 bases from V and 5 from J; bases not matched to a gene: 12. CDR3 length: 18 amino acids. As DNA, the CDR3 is TGTGCCAGCAGCTTAGCCCTTTCGGGACAGGGGCTGATTACTGAAGCTTTCTTT. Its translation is CASSLALSGQGLITEAFF.

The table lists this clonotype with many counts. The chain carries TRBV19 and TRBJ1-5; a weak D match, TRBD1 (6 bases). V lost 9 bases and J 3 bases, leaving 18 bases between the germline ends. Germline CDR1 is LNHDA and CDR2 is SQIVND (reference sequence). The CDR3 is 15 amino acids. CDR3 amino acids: CASRGLGGHNQPQHF. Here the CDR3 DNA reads TGTGCCAGCAGGGGTTTGGGGGGACACAATCAGCCCCAGCATTTT.

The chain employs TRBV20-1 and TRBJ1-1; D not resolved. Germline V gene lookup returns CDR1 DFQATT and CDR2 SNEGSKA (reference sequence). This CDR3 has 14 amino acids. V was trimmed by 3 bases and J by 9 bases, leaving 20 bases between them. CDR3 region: CSASPPPSLEKAFF. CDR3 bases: TGCAGTGCTAGTCCCCCCCCGTCCCTCGAGAAAGCTTTCTTT.

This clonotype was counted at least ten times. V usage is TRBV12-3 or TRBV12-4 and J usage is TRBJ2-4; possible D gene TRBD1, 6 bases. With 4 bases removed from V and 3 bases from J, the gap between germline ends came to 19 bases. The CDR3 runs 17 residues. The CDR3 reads CASSSRGLVGGKNIQYF. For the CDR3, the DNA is TGTGCCAGCAGTTCCCGGGGTTTGGTAGGGGGCAAAAACATTCAGTACTTC.

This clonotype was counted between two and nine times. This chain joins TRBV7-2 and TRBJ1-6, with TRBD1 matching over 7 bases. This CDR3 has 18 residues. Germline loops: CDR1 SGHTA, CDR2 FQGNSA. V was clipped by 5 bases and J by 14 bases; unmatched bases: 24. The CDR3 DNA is TGTGCCAGCAGCCCACAACCACAGGGGTTGGCGGGCAGTTTGGCCCTCCACTTT. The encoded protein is CASSPQPQGLAGSLALHF.

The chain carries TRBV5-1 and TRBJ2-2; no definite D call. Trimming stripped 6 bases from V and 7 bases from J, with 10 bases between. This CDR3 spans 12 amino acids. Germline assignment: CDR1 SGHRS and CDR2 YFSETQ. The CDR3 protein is CASNVLGGELFF. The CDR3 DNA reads TGCGCCAGCAATGTCTTGGGCGGGGAGCTGTTTTTT. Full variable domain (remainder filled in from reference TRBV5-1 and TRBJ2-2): KAGVTQTPRYLIKTRGQQVTLSCSPISGHRSVSWYQQTPGQGLQFLFEYFSETQRNKGNFPGRFSGRQFSNSRSEMNVSTLELGDSALYLCASNVLGGELFFGEGSRLTVL.

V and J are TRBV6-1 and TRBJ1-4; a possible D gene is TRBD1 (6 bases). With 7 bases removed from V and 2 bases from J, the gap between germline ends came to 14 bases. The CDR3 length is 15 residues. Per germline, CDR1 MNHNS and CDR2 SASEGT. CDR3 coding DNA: TGTGCCAGCAAAGGACAGCGGCGGACTAATGAAAAACTGTTTTTT. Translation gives CASKGQRRTNEKLFF.

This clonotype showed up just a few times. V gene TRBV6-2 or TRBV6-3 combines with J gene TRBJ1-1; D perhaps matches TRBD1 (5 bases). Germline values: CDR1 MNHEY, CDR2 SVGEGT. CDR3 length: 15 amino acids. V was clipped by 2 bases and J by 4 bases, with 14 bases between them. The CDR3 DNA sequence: TGTGCCAGCAGTTACAGGACACAAAGGGGCACTGAAGCTTTCTTT. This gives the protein CASSYRTQRGTEAFF.

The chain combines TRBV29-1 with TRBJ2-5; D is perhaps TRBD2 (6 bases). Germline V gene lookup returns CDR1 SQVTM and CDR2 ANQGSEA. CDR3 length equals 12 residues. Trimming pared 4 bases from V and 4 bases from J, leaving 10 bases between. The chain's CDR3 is CSVGTGGETQYF. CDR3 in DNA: TGCAGCGTTGGAACCGGGGGAGAGACCCAGTACTTC.

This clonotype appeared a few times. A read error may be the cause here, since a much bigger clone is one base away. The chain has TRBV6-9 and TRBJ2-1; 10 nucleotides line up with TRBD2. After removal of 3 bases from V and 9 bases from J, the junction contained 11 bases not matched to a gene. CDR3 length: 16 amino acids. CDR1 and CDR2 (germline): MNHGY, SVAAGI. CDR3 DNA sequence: TGTGCCAGCAGTTACGACCCTAGCGGGAGTGGGGGTGAGCAGTTCTTC. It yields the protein CASSYDPSGSGGEQFF.

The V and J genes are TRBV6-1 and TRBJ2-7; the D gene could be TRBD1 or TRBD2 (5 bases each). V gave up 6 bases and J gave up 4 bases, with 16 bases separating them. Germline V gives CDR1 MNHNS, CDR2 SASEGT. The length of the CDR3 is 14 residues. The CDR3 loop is CASREEQGWYEQYF. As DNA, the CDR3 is TGTGCCAGCAGGGAGGAGCAGGGCTGGTACGAGCAGTACTTC.